This T cell receptor (beta chain) originates from a study of blood T cells in healthy people across ages. Through a sample-barcoded 5' primer and a J-beta primer mix, a second PCR was run for roughly 6 to 12 cycles. The template-switch adaptor, which had 12 random nucleotides, put a tag on each cDNA molecule. TCRdb independently ran MiXCR on the 5' RACE reads; one entry per CDR3 protein. There are over 950,000 distinct CDR3 sequences in the sample; roughly 51% occur only once, and roughly 23% lies in the top ten. The CDR3 consists of 15 residues. V lost 4 bases to trimming and J lost 4 bases; unmatched junction nucleotides: 6. The germline V gene has CDR1 MNHNY and CDR2 SVGAGI (reference sequence).

The chain is built from TRBV6-6 and TRBJ2-1; 8 positions agree with TRBD1. Specimen: blood. This clonotype was sampled from a woman aged 55-70 years in good health. This chain's CDR3 is CASSSTGQVYNEQFF. CDR3 DNA sequence: TGTGCCAGCAGTTCGACGGGACAGGTGTACAATGAGCAGTTCTTC.